This T cell receptor (beta chain) came from a study of beta chain features in type 1 diabetes listed by TCRdb under 2018. A note on the overall study: Mean age, gender distribution, total cell number and subset yield were not different between patients and healthy donors. A total of roughly 100 million sorted cells were examined across all samples, and a strong correlation was observed between cell number per subset and RNA yield. Regulatory and stem cell-like memory subsets were isolated from only 8 patients and roughly eight healthy donors, whereas naive and central memory subsets came from all 30 or so donors. The study compared TCRB repertoires of sorted circulating CD4+ T cell subsets between recently diagnosed type 1 diabetes patients and matched healthy donors.

A single peripheral blood draw of around 100 mL on average was collected from each donor into heparinised tubes. A BD FACSAria II was used to sort naive, central memory, regulatory and stem cell-like memory CD4+ T cells with a panel that included CD45RO, CCR7, CD25, CD127, CD95 and CD27. A purity above 98% was achieved for all sorted populations. PBMCs were separated immediately by Lymphoprep density gradient centrifugation and were stained directly, without being cultured. Samples were stained and sorted in pairs, with one healthy donor and one patient per experiment, so that batch effects were minimized. The CDR3, from cysteine to phenylalanine, totals 14 residues. CDR3 DNA only is kept here, 42 bases in frame from base 1. V gives up 2 bases and J gives up 5 bases, and the segment between their germline ends measures 13 bases. CDR1 and CDR2 are drawn from the germline V gene: SGDLS, YYNGEE. Here is what the overall study found, with its caveats: In all four CD4+ subsets, TCRB CDR3 length was moderately but significantly shorter in type 1 diabetes patients. At VDJ recombination sites, type 1 diabetes patients had fewer insertions and more deleted nucleotides, which implies abnormalities in thymic rearrangement. Because cDNA was sequenced instead of genomic DNA, activated cells with high expression could be over-represented, although the groups did not differ in activation or CD3 levels. PCR might favor shorter templates, but patient and control samples were amplified and corrected together, so any skew would affect both groups equally. Because small numbers of individuals were included in the HLA sub-analyses, any influence of HLA type on TCRB rearrangement was left unresolved. The naive, central memory and regulatory TCRB repertoires appeared to resemble one another more closely among patients than among healthy donors.

The entire isolated RNA was reverse transcribed using the High Capacity cDNA Reverse Transcription Kit, and thus expressed TCRB transcripts were sequenced. Deep immunoSEQ sequencing was performed on naive, central memory and regulatory T cell samples, with an average of about 4 million total reads per sample. Sorted cells were lysed in RLT buffer and RNA was extracted with DNase-treated RNeasy Micro or Mini kits, depending on cell number. Each cell subset was processed on its own to prevent cross-contamination, while patient and healthy donor samples were processed together. Using the immunoSEQ multiplex PCR, TCRB sequences were amplified from cDNA into 87-bp fragments spanning the CDR3 region. Amplicons were sequenced on the Illumina HiSeq platform. In the original analysis: PCR bias was corrected computationally using synthetic template baselines, and reads within Hamming distance 2 were collapsed, with unmergeable singletons discarded. Reads were aligned against IMGT so that V, D and J genes, CDR3 length and insertions or deletions at six rearrangement sites could be assigned. Within each subset, clonotype counts were normalized to sorted cell number, after which true diversity and Gini coefficients were computed with the tcR R package. The overlap coefficient, calculated on TCRB nucleotide sequences, was used to measure repertoire sharing. Out-of-frame TCRB sequences from naive cells were analyzed to stand in for the pre-selection repertoire. TCRdb retrieved this table from immuneACCESS and kept in-frame rearrangements only. Not all clones are present; in checked studies, unresolved V genes account for under half, and no reason is known for the remainder. V and J calls and clone size come straight from that table; D and trimming were deduced from the DNA. The sample table records 350,000 to 450,000 clones; over 11% of these occur just once. The ten largest account for roughly 0.033% of the sample.

On this clone itself: This clone's antigen is unknown. No much larger clone exists at a distance of one base, and base qualities are not known.

The V and J genes are TRBV9 and TRBJ1-2; the D gene is possibly TRBD1, with 5 bases matching. The sequenced material came from naive CD4+ T cells from blood. The cell subset or site label here, explained by the study, means: true naive CD4+ T cells. The receptor's source is a man aged 25 to 40 in good health. The DNA sequence follows: TGTGCCAGCAGCGTTTCAGGGCTCCCGTATGGCTACACCTTC. This codes for CASSVSGLPYGYTF.